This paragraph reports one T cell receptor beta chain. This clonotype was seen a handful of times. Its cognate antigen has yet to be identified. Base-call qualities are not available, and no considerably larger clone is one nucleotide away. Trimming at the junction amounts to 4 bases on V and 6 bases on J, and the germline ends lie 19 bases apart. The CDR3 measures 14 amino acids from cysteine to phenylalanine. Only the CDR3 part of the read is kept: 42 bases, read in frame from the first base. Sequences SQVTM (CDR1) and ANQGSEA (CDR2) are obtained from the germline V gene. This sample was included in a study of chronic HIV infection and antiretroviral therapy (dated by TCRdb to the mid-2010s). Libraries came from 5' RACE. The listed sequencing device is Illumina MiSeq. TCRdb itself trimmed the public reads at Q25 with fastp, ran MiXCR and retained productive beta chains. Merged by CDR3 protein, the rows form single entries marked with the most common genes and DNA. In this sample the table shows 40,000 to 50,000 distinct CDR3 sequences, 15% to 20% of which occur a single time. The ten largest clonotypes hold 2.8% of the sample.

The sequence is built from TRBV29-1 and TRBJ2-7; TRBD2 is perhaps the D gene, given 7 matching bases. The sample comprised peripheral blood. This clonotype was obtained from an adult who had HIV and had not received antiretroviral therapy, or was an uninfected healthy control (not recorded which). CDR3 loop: CSVASRGGASEQYF. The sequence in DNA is TGCAGCGTTGCGTCTCGTGGGGGGGCAAGCGAGCAGTACTTC.